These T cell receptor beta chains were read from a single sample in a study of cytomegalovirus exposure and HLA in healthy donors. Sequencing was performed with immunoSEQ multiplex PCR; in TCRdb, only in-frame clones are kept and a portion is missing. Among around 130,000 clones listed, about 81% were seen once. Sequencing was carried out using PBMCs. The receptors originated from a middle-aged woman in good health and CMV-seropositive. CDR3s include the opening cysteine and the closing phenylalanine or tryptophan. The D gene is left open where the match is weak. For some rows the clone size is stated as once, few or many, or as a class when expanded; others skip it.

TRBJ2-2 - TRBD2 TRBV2 CASSDGAGVGTGELFF TGTGCCAGCAGTGACGGCGCGGGAGTAGGTACCGGGGAGCTGTTTTTT
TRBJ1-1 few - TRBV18 CASSPEANTEAFF TGTGCCAGCTCACCAGAAGCGAACACTGAAGCTTTCTTT
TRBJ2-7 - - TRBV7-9 CASSLDGDNEQYF TGTGCCAGCAGCTTAGATGGGGACAACGAGCAGTACTTC
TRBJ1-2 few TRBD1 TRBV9 CASSDSQGAHGYTF TGTGCCAGCAGCGACTCTCAGGGGGCGCACGGCTACACCTTC
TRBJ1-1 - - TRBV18 CASSPGGNTEAFF TGTGCCAGCTCACCGGGGGGGAACACTGAAGCTTTCTTT
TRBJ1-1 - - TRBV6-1 CASNPLMREAFF TGTGCCAGCAATCCCCTGATGCGTGAAGCTTTCTTT
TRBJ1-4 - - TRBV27 CASSLGIGENGKLFF TGTGCCAGCAGTTTAGGGATAGGGGAAAACGGAAAACTGTTTTTT
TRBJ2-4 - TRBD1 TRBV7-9 CASSLRTGGVENIQYF TGTGCCAGCAGCTTACGGACAGGGGGAGTCGAAAACATTCAGTACTTC
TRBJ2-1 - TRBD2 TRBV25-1 CASRLSGGNEQFF TGTGCCAGCAGGTTATCCGGGGGGAATGAGCAGTTCTTC
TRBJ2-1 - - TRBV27 CASSSARERYNEQFF TGTGCCAGCAGTTCGGCGCGGGAAAGATACAATGAGCAGTTCTTC
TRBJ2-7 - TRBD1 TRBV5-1 CASRTGAALHEQYF TGCGCCAGCAGGACAGGGGCCGCTTTACACGAGCAGTACTTC
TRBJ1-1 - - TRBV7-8 CASSSPFGQGMNTEAFF TGTGCCAGCAGCTCCCCATTTGGGCAGGGAATGAACACTGAAGCTTTCTTT
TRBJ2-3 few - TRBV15 CATSRERGGADTQYF TGTGCCACCAGCAGAGAAAGGGGGGGCGCAGATACGCAGTATTTT
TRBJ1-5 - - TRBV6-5 CASSDSSNQPQHF TGTGCCAGCAGTGACAGTAGCAATCAGCCCCAGCATTTT
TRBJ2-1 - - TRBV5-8 CASSRAGRWGDEQFF TGTGCCAGCAGCCGTGCGGGTCGATGGGGGGATGAGCAGTTCTTC
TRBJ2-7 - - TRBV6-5 CASSYSLAGPYEQYF TGTGCCAGCAGTTACTCGTTGGCAGGCCCCTACGAGCAGTACTTC
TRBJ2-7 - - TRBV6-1 CASRLQGSSYEQYF TGTGCCAGCAGGTTACAGGGTAGCTCCTACGAGCAGTACTTC
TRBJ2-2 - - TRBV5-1 CASTPQATNTGELFF TGCGCCAGCACCCCCCAGGCTACGAACACCGGGGAGCTGTTTTTT
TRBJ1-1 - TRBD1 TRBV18 CASSPTPTGYTEAFF TGTGCCAGCTCACCCACCCCGACAGGGTACACTGAAGCTTTCTTT
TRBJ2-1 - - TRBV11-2 CASSLGAYNEQFF TGTGCCAGCAGCCTAGGAGCTTACAATGAGCAGTTCTTC
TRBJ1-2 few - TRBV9 CASSPGLSYGYTF TGTGCCAGCTCTCCGGGACTGAGCTATGGCTACACCTTC
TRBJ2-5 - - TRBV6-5 CASSYGGGMRETQYF TGTGCCAGCAGTTACGGTGGCGGGATGAGAGAGACCCAGTACTTC
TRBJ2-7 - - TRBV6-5 CASSFVGPYEQYF TGTGCCAGCAGCTTCGTGGGCCCCTACGAGCAGTACTTC
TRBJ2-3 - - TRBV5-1 CASSPGGGTDTQYF TGCGCCAGCAGCCCGGGCGGGGGCACAGATACGCAGTATTTT
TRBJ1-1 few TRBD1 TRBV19 CASSIQGQGNTEAFF TGTGCCAGTAGTATACAGGGACAGGGGAACACTGAAGCTTTCTTT
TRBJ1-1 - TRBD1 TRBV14 CASSQDRSWQGATEAFF TGTGCCAGCAGCCAAGACAGATCATGGCAGGGGGCGACTGAAGCTTTCTTT
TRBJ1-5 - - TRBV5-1 CASSFSGESNQPQHF TGCGCCAGCAGCTTTTCCGGGGAGAGCAATCAGCCCCAGCATTTT
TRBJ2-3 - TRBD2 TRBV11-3 CASSEGGKPDTQYF TGTGCCAGCAGCGAGGGAGGGAAACCAGATACGCAGTATTTT
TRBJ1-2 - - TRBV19 CASSIGAGNYGYTF TGTGCCAGTAGTATAGGTGCAGGGAACTATGGCTACACCTTC
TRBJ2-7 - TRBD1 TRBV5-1 CASSQTGYEQYF TGCGCCAGCAGCCAGACAGGGTACGAGCAGTACTTC
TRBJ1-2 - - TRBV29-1 CSVSRESRGYTF TGCAGCGTTTCCCGGGAGTCTCGCGGCTACACCTTC
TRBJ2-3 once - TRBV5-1 CASSLGTGTDTQYF TGCGCCAGCAGCTTGGGGACTGGAACAGATACGCAGTATTTT
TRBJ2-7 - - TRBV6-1 CASIRSWELYF TGTGCCAGCATTCGAAGTTGGGAGCTGTACTTC
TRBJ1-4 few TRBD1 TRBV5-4 CASSFRDREEKLFF TGTGCCAGCAGCTTCCGGGACAGGGAGGAAAAACTGTTTTTT
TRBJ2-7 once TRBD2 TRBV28 CAGSSEREGTYEQYF TGTGCCGGCAGTTCGGAGCGGGAGGGCACCTACGAGCAGTACTTC
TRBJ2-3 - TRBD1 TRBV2 CARRDRHTDTQYF TGTGCCAGGCGGGACAGGCACACAGATACGCAGTATTTT
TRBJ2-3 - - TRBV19 CASSIAPDTQYF TGTGCCAGTAGTATAGCTCCAGATACGCAGTATTTT
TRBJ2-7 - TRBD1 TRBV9 CASSAGQGASYEQYF TGTGCCAGCAGCGCGGGACAGGGGGCCTCCTACGAGCAGTACTTC
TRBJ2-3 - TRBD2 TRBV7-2 CASSLGAGVADTQYF TGTGCCAGCAGCTTAGGAGCGGGAGTCGCAGATACGCAGTATTTT
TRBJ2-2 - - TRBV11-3 CASSLERGTGELFF TGTGCCAGCAGCTTAGAACGGGGCACCGGGGAGCTGTTTTTT
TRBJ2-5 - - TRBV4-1 CASSLVGAFGETQYF TGCGCCAGCAGCCTTGTGGGGGCTTTCGGGGAGACCCAGTACTTC
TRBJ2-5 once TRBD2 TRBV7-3 CASSPGRNSGGAGETQYF TGTGCCAGCAGCCCAGGTCGGAATAGCGGGGGGGCCGGAGAGACCCAGTACTTC
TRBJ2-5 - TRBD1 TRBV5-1 CASSYSGTGGETQYF TGCGCCAGCAGCTATTCCGGGACAGGGGGAGAGACCCAGTACTTC
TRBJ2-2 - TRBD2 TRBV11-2 CASTQLAGGDGELFF TGTGCCAGCACCCAACTAGCGGGAGGGGACGGGGAGCTGTTTTTT
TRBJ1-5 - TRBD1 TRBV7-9 CASSLWADRGHQPQHF TGTGCCAGCAGCTTATGGGCTGACAGGGGGCATCAGCCCCAGCATTTT
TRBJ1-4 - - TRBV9 CASSVEGLPEKLFF TGTGCCAGCAGCGTAGAGGGGTTGCCGGAAAAACTGTTTTTT
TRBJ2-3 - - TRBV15 CATSRDAAESTDTQYF TGTGCCACCAGCAGAGATGCGGCGGAAAGCACAGATACGCAGTATTTT
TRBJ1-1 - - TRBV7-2 CASSLRGGDTEAFF TGTGCCAGCAGCTTAAGGGGGGGAGACACTGAAGCTTTCTTT
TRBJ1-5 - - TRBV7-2 CASSLGGDNNQPQHF TGTGCCAGCAGCTTAGGAGGGGACAACAATCAGCCCCAGCATTTT